The TCR beta chain under discussion was sequenced for a study of blood T cell repertoires in COVID-19. For the study at large: Some COVID-19 samples were acute and others convalescent; all came from the United States, Italy and Spain. T cells, B-cell-depleted T cells, or PBMCs supplied cDNA or gDNA.

After removal of 4 bases from V and 3 bases from J, the junction contained 10 bases not matched to a gene. Germline CDR1 is LNHDA and CDR2 is SQIVND (reference sequence). CDR3 length: 18 residues. Per the original data handling: By means of reference gene primer amplification, nucleated cell counts were estimated. TCRdb keeps only in-frame clones here, not all; method: immunoSEQ multiplex PCR. V, J and clone size are those of that table, while D and trimming were read from the DNA. The sample contains hundreds of thousands of clones, less than 85% of which appear only once. Sequencing was performed on peripheral blood. The source is a woman over 75 with acute or convalescent COVID-19. The chain combines TRBV19 with TRBJ1-6; 9 positions match TRBD1. The CDR3 DNA follows: TGTGCCAGTAGTAATTCCGGGACAGGGATATACTATAATTCACCCCTCCACTTT. Translated: CASSNSGTGIYYNSPLHF.